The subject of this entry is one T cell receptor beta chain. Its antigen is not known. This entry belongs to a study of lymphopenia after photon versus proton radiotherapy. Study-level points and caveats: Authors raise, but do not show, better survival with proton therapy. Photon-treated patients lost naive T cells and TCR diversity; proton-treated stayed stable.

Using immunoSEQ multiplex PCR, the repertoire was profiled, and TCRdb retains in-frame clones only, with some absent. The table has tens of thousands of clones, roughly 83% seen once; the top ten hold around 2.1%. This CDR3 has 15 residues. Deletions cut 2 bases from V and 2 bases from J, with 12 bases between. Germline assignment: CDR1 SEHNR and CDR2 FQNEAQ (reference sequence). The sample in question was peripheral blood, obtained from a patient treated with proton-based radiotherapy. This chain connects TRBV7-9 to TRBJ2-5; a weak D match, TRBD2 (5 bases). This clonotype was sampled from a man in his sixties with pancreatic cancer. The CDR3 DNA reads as TGTGCCAGCAGCTTATCCGGGATTGGGCAAGAGACCCAGTACTTC. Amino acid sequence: CASSLSGIGQETQYF. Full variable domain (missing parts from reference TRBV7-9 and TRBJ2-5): DTGVSQNPRHKITKRGQNVTFRCDPISEHNRLYWYRQTLGQGPEFLTYFQNEAQLEKSRLLSDRFSAERPKGSFSTLEIQRTEQGDSAMYLCASSLSGIGQETQYFGPGTRLLVL.